Included here is one T cell receptor beta chain sequence, with context. The CDR3 runs 16 residues. Germline-derived CDR1 and CDR2 are MDHEN and SYDVKM. Trimming took 4 bases from V and 6 from J; bases not matched to a gene: 11. Using immunoSEQ multiplex PCR, the repertoire was profiled, and TCRdb retains in-frame clones only, with some absent. This table has around 250,000 clones, roughly 91% appearing once. The data were obtained in a study of blood T cell repertoires in COVID-19. V gene TRBV28 combines with J gene TRBJ1-5, with 8 bases that match TRBD1. This sequence was found in a woman aged 25-40 years who had recovered from COVID-19. Sequencing input: PBMCs or T cells enriched from blood (not recorded which). CDR3 nucleotides: TGTGCCAGCAGTTCCACCGGGACAGGATCCCTTCAGCCCCAGCATTTT. Protein product: CASSSTGTGSLQPQHF.